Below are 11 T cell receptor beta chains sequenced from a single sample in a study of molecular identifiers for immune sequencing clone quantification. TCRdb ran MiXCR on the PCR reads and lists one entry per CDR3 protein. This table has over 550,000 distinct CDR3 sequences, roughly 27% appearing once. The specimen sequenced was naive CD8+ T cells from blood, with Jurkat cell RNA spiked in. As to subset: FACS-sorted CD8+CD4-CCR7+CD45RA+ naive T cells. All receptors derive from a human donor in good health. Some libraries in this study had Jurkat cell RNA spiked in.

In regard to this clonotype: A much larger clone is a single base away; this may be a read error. The CDR3, as DNA: TGTGCCAGCAGCGTCGATCAGGGGAGCAATCAGCCCCAGCCTTTT. Translated, it gives CASSVDQGSNQPQPF. The chain uses TRBV7-2 and TRBJ1-5; a weak D match, TRBD1 (6 bases). Germline loops: CDR1 SGHTA, CDR2 FQGNSA. The CDR3 covers 15 residues.

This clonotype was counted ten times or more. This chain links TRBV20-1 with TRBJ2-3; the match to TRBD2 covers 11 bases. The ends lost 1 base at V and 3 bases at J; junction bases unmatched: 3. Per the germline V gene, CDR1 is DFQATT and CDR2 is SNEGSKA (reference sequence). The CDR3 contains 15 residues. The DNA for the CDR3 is TGCAGTGCTAGAGTACCTAGCGGGGGGACAGATACGCAGTATTTT. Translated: CSARVPSGGTDTQYF.

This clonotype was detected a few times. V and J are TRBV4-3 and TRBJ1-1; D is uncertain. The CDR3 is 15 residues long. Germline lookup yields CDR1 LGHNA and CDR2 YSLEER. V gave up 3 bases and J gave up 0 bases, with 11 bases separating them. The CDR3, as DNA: TGCGCCAGCAGCCAGACCCCGACACTGAACACTGAAGCTTTCTTT. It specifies CASSQTPTLNTEAFF.

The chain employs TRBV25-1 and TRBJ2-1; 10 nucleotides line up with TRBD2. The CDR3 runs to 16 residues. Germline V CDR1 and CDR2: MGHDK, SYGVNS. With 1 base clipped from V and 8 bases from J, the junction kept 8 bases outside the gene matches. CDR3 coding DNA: TGTGCCAGCAGTGAATCCCCCAGCGGGGGGGCAGATGAGCAGTTCTTC. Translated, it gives CASSESPSGGADEQFF.

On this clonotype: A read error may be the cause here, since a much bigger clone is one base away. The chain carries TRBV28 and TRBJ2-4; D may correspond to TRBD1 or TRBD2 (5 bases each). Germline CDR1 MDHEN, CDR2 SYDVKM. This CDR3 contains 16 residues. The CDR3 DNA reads TGTGCCAGCAGTTTAGAGACAGATCTAGCCAAAGACATTCAGTACTTC. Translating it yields CASSLETDLAKDIQYF.

The CDR3 sequence: CAWSPDRGLFGELFF. In nucleotides, the CDR3 is TGTGCCTGGAGTCCCGACAGGGGGCTTTTCGGGGAGCTGTTTTTT. The chain employs TRBV30 and TRBJ2-2; TRBD1 aligns across 10 bases. The trim removed 2 bases at V and 7 bases at J, leaving 7 bases unmatched. Germline CDR1 and CDR2: GTSNPN and SVGIG (reference sequence). The CDR3 extends over 15 amino acids.

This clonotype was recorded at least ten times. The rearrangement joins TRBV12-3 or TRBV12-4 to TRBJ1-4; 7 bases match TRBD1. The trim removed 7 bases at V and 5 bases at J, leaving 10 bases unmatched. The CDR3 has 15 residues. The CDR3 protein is CASTTKRGPNEKLFF. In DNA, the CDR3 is TGTGCCAGCACAACAAAGAGGGGGCCCAATGAAAAACTGTTTTTT.

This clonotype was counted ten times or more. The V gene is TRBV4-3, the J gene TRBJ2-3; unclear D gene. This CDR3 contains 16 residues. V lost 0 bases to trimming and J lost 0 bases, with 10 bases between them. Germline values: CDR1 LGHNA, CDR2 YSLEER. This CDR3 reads CASSQDWTRSTDTQYF. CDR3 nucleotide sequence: TGCGCCAGCAGCCAAGACTGGACCAGAAGCACAGATACGCAGTATTTT.

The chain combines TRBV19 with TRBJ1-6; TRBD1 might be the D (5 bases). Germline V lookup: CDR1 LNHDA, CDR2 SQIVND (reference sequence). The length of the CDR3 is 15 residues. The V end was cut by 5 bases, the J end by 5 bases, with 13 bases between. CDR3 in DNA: TGTGCCAGTAGTCTGGACACAGGCGATAATTCACCCCTCCACTTT. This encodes CASSLDTGDNSPLHF.

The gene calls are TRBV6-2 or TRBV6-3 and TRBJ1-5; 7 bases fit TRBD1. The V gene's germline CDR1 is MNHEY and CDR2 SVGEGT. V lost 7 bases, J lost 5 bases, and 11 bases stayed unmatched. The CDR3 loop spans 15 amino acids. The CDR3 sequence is CASNQARGQYQPQHF. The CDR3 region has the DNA TGTGCCAGCAACCAGGCCAGGGGACAGTATCAGCCCCAGCATTTT.

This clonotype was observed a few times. CDR3 protein: CASSLRIDILNEQFF. As DNA, the CDR3 is TGTGCCAGCAGTCTCAGAATCGATATTCTCAATGAGCAGTTCTTC. The gene calls are TRBV13 and TRBJ2-1; D is uncertain. The CDR3 totals 15 residues. Germline loops: CDR1 PRHDT, CDR2 FYEKMQ (reference sequence). V was shortened by 6 bases and J by 6 bases, with 18 bases between the two germline ends.